The present T cell receptor (beta chain) was sequenced within a study of blood T cell repertoires in COVID-19. On the study more broadly: Researchers got acute and convalescent COVID-19 samples from the United States, Italy and Spain.

V was clipped by 6 bases and J by 4 bases; unmatched bases: 19. The germline V gene has CDR1 MNHEY and CDR2 SVGEGT. The CDR3 is 19 amino acids. Under the authors' procedure: Reference gene primers were amplified, and this amplification served to estimate nucleated cell counts. The assay was immunoSEQ multiplex PCR, and TCRdb's table has in-frame clones only and misses some. V and J calls and clone size are those listed in that table; D and trimming were worked out from the DNA. The data show roughly 100,000 clones, about 76% seen once. The sequencing input was peripheral blood. This sequence originates from a woman in her sixties or seventies with acute or convalescent COVID-19. This chain uses TRBV6-2 or TRBV6-3 with TRBJ2-7, with 12 positions matching TRBD2. The CDR3 sequence is CASSRSPGLAGITTYEQYF. The DNA of the CDR3 is TGTGCCAGCAGCCGATCCCCCGGACTAGCGGGGATAACGACTTACGAGCAGTACTTC.